This T cell receptor beta chain was sequenced for a study of vaccination effects on CD4 cells after COVID-19. Study overall: Sampling occurred a median 72 days post second dose, range 14 to 241.

Study-wide results and caveats: Long after vaccination, the clones induced by infection and by vaccine shrank markedly in size.

TCRdb's copy holds only in-frame clones and misses some; the assay was immunoSEQ multiplex PCR. The table includes more than 20,000 clones, 75% to 80% detected once. Trimming at V came to 0 bases and at J to 7 bases, leaving 5 bases not matched to a gene. Germline assignment: CDR1 ENHRY and CDR2 SYGVKD. The CDR3 is 15 residues long. Remarks on this clone: What it binds is unknown.

Expansion of antigen-specific CD4+ T cells with viral peptide pools was carried out by the ViraFEST assay before sequencing. After roughly 10 days in culture, the CD4+ T cells were isolated. Each participant was given two doses of one vaccine (BNT162b2 or mRNA-1273). Half the medium was replaced with IL-2 medium on days 3 and 7. The sequencing used CD4+ T cells from PBMCs cultured with SARS-CoV-2 spike peptides, collected after COVID-19 vaccination. The chain uses TRBV10-3 and TRBJ1-4; 7 bases map to TRBD1. The TCR sequence derives from a human donor who received a COVID-19 vaccine. Some clones in this sample may be carry-over from other donors' samples. The CDR3, as DNA: TGTGCCATCAGTGAGTCGACAGGGAATAGTGAAAAACTGTTTTTT. As protein: CAISESTGNSEKLFF.